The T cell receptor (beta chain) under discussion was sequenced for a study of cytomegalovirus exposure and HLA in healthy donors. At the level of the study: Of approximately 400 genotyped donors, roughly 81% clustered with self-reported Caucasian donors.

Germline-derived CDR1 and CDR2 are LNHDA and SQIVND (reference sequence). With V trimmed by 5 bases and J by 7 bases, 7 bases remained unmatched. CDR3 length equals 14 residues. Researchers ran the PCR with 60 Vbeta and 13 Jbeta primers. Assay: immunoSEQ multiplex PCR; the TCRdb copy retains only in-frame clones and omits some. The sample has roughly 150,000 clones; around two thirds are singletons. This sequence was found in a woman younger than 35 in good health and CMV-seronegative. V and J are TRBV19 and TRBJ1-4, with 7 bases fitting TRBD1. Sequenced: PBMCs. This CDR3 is CASSPGQLSEKLFF. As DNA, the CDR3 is TGTGCCAGTAGTCCGGGACAGCTGAGTGAAAAACTGTTTTTT.